The entry that follows covers one TCR beta chain sequence. The sample belongs to a study of blood T cell dynamics during melanoma immunotherapy. Assay: immunoSEQ multiplex PCR; the TCRdb copy retains only in-frame clones and omits some. Of 8,000 or so clones in the sample, 81% were seen once. Time point defined: pre-treatment baseline. Blood was drawn before treatment and at week 3 after checkpoint blockade. CDR1 is LNHDA and CDR2 is SQIVND in the germline V gene (reference sequence). Trimming left V 1 base short and J 2 bases short, with 12 bases between. The CDR3 extends over 17 amino acids. The chain has TRBV19 and TRBJ2-6; D uncertain. The sequences come from blood, collected from a patient treated with checkpoint blockade. The receptor was isolated from a human donor with melanoma. The chain's CDR3 is CASSIARLFPGANVLTF. The CDR3 nucleotides are TGTGCCAGTAGTATAGCCAGGCTTTTCCCTGGGGCCAACGTCCTGACTTTC.